These T cell receptor beta chains were read from a single sample in a study of post-analysis software for immune sequencing data. MiXCR, applied by TCRdb to the PCR reads, yields one record per CDR3 protein. The table records 750,000 to 950,000 distinct CDR3 sequences, 53% of them present only once. The sample taken for sequencing was blood. These receptors came from a girl aged 5-17 years with multiple sclerosis. The CDR3 runs from the conserved cysteine through the conserved F or W. The order of the fields is D gene, J gene, V gene, CDR3 length, clone size, CDR3 DNA, CDR3 protein. A D gene is named only where the DNA matches it firmly. Expanded clones are given a class, and other clones once, few, many or no size at all.

d_gene: NA; j_gene: TRBJ2-5; v_gene: TRBV5-1; len: 15; abundance: NA; CDR3nt: TGCGCCAGCAGCTTGGGTACAGTGGCTGGGGAGACCCAGTACTTC; CDR3aa: CASSLGTVAGETQYF
d_gene: TRBD2; j_gene: TRBJ2-1; v_gene: TRBV20-1; len: 17; abundance: NA; CDR3nt: TGCAGTGCAGGGACTAGCGGGGCGTTCCAATCCTACAATGAGCAGTTCTTC; CDR3aa: CSAGTSGAFQSYNEQFF
d_gene: TRBD2; j_gene: TRBJ2-3; v_gene: TRBV5-1; len: 15; abundance: few; CDR3nt: TGCGCCAGCAGCCTTAGACTAGCGGGGAGGGATACGCAGTATTTT; CDR3aa: CASSLRLAGRDTQYF
d_gene: NA; j_gene: TRBJ1-1; v_gene: TRBV29-1; len: 13; abundance: NA; CDR3nt: TGCAGCGTTGAGACAGTCATGAACACTGAAGCTTTCTTT; CDR3aa: CSVETVMNTEAFF
d_gene: TRBD2; j_gene: TRBJ2-7; v_gene: TRBV20-1; len: 14; abundance: NA; CDR3nt: TGCAGTGGCGAGACGGGGGGTGGATGGAACGAGCAGTACTTC; CDR3aa: CSGETGGGWNEQYF
d_gene: NA; j_gene: TRBJ2-6; v_gene: TRBV7-3; len: 15; abundance: few; CDR3nt: TGTGCCAGCAGCCGATGGGGGCCTGGGGCCAACGTCCTGACTTTC; CDR3aa: CASSRWGPGANVLTF
d_gene: TRBD2; j_gene: TRBJ2-1; v_gene: TRBV6-1; len: 20; abundance: few; CDR3nt: TGTGCCAGCAGTGAAGCGCTTCAAGCGGGAGTAACTATATCCTACAATGAGCAGTTCTTC; CDR3aa: CASSEALQAGVTISYNEQFF
d_gene: NA; j_gene: TRBJ2-3; v_gene: TRBV10-3; len: 13; abundance: once; CDR3nt: TGTGCCATCAGCCCCGGGTCGGGAGTACGGCAGTATTTT; CDR3aa: CAISPGSGVRQYF
d_gene: NA; j_gene: TRBJ2-1; v_gene: TRBV5-1; len: 13; abundance: NA; CDR3nt: TGCGCCAGCAGCCGAGGGGGGCCGAGTGAGCAGTTCTTC; CDR3aa: CASSRGGPSEQFF
d_gene: NA; j_gene: TRBJ2-7; v_gene: TRBV7-9; len: 14; abundance: NA; CDR3nt: TGTGCCAGCAGCTTAGCCGGGGCGATCCACGAGCAGTACTTC; CDR3aa: CASSLAGAIHEQYF
d_gene: NA; j_gene: TRBJ2-7; v_gene: TRBV4-1; len: 15; abundance: NA; CDR3nt: TGCGCCAGCAGCCAAGAGGCGGGGGCGGACTACGAGCAGTACTTC; CDR3aa: CASSQEAGADYEQYF
d_gene: NA; j_gene: TRBJ2-7; v_gene: TRBV9; len: 15; abundance: few; CDR3nt: TGTGCCAGCAGCGTAGGCCCCGGACAGCACTACGAGCAGTACTTC; CDR3aa: CASSVGPGQHYEQYF
d_gene: NA; j_gene: TRBJ2-1; v_gene: TRBV6-5; len: 13; abundance: NA; CDR3nt: TGTGCCAGCAGCCTTGGGCACTACAATGAGCAGTTCTTC; CDR3aa: CASSLGHYNEQFF
d_gene: NA; j_gene: TRBJ2-7; v_gene: TRBV7-9; len: 14; abundance: once; CDR3nt: TGTGCCAGCAGCTCCGGGTCTCATTCCTACGAGCAGTACTTC; CDR3aa: CASSSGSHSYEQYF
d_gene: TRBD2; j_gene: TRBJ2-7; v_gene: TRBV29-1; len: 16; abundance: NA; CDR3nt: TGCAGCGCTAGACAGACTAGCGGGGTCTCCTACAATGAGCAGTACTTC; CDR3aa: CSARQTSGVSYNEQYF
d_gene: NA; j_gene: TRBJ2-1; v_gene: TRBV20-1; len: 12; abundance: NA; CDR3nt: TGCAGTGCTCGACGCCCAGGGAGTGAGCAGTTCTTC; CDR3aa: CSARRPGSEQFF
d_gene: NA; j_gene: TRBJ2-4; v_gene: TRBV7-2; len: 15; abundance: NA; CDR3nt: TGTGCCAGCAGCTTAGGCGGGGTAGCCAAAAACATTCAGTACTTC; CDR3aa: CASSLGGVAKNIQYF